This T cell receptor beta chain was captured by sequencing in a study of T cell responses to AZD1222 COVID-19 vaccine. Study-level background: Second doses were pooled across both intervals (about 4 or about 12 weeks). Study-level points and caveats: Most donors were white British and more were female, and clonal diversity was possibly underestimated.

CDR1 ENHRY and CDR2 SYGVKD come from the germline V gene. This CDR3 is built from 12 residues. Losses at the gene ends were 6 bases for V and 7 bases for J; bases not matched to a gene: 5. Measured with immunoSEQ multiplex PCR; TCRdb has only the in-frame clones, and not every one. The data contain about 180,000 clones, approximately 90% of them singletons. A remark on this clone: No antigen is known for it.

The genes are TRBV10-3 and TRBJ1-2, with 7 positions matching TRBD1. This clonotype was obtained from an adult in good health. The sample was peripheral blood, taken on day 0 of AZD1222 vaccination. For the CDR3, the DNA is TGTGCCATCAGCCGGGACAGCTTTGGCTACACCTTC. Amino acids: CAISRDSFGYTF.